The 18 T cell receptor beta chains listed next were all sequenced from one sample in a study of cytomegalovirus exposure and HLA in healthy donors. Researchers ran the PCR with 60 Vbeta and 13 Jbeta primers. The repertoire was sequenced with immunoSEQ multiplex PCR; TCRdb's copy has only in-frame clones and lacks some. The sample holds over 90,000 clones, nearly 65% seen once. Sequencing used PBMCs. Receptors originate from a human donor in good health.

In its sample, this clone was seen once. Here the CDR3 reads CASSYAGMRSDTQYF. In DNA, the CDR3 is TGTGCCAGCAGTTATGCGGGAATGAGATCAGATACGCAGTATTTT. The V and J genes are TRBV6-6 and TRBJ2-3; D is possibly TRBD2 (6 bases). V lost 3 bases, J lost 4 bases, and 14 bases lay in between. Looked up from germline, CDR1 is MNHNY and CDR2 is SVGAGI (reference sequence). This CDR3 region has 15 residues.

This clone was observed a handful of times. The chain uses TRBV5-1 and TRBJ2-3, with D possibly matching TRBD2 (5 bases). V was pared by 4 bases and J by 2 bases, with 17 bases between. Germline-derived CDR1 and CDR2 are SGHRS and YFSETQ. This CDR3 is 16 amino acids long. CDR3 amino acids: CASSPLLGTLTDTQYF. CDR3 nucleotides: TGCGCCAGCAGCCCTCTACTAGGTACCCTCACAGATACGCAGTATTTT. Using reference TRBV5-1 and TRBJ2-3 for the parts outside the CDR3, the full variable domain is KAGVTQTPRYLIKTRGQQVTLSCSPISGHRSVSWYQQTPGQGLQFLFEYFSETQRNKGNFPGRFSGRQFSNSRSEMNVSTLELGDSALYLCASSPLLGTLTDTQYFGPGTRLTVL.

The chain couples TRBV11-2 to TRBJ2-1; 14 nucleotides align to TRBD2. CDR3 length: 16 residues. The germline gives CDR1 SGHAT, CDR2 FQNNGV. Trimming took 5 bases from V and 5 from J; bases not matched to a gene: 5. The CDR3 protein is CASSPQGLAGDNEQFF. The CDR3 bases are TGTGCCAGCAGCCCACAGGGACTAGCGGGAGACAATGAGCAGTTCTTC.

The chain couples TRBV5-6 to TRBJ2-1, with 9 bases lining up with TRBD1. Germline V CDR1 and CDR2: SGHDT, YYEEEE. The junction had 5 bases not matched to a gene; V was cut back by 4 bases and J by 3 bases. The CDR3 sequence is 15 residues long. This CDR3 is CASSIQGALYNEQFF. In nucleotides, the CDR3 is TGTGCCAGCAGCATACAGGGGGCCCTCTACAATGAGCAGTTCTTC.

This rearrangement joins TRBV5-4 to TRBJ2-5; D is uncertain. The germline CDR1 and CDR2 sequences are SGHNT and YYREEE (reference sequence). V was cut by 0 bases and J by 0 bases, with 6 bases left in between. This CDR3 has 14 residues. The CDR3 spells CASSLVSNQETQYF. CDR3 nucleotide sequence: TGTGCCAGCAGCTTGGTCTCTAACCAAGAGACCCAGTACTTC.

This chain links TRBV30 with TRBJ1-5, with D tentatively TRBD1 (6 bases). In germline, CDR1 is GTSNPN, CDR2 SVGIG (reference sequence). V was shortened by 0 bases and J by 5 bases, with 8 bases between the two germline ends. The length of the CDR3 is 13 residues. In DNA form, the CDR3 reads TGTGCCTGGAGTGTACAGGGTCATCAGCCCCAGCATTTT. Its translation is CAWSVQGHQPQHF.

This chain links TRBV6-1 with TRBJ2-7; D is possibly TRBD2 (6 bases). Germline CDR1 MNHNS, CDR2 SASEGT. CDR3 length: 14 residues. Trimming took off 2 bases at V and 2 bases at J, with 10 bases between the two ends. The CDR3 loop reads CASSEMGLAYEQYF. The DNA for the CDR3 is TGTGCCAGCAGTGAAATGGGACTTGCCTACGAGCAGTACTTC.

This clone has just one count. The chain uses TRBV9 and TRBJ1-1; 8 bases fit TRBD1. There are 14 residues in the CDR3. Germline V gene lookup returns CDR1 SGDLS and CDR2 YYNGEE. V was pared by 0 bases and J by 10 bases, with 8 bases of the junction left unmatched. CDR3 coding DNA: TGTGCCAGCAGCGTAGATTTACAGGGGGGGAGAGCTTTCTTT. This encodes CASSVDLQGGRAFF. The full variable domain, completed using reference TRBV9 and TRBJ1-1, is DSGVTQTPKHLITATGQRVTLRCSPRSGDLSVYWYQQSLDQGLQFLIQYYNGEERAKGNILERFSAQQFPDLHSELNLSSLELGDSALYFCASSVDLQGGRAFFGQGTRLTVV.

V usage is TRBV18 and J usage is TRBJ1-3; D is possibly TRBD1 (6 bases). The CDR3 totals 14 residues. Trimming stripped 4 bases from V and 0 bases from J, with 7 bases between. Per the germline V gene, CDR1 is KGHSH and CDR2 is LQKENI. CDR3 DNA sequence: TGTGCCAGCTCACTGGACAGCTCTGGAAACACCATATATTTT. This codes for CASSLDSSGNTIYF.

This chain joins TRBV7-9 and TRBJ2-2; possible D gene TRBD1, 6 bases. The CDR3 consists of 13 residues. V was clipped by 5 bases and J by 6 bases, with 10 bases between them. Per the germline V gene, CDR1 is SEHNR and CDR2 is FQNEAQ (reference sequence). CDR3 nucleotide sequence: TGTGCCAGCAGCCGACAGGTCCCCGGGGAGCTGTTTTTT. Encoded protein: CASSRQVPGELFF.

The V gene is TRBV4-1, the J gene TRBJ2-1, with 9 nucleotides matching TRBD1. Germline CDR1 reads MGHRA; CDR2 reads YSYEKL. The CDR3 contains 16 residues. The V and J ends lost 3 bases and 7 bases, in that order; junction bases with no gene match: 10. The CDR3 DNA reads TGCGCCAGCAGCCACGGGGGGACAGGGAATTTTAATGAGCAGTTCTTC. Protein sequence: CASSHGGTGNFNEQFF.

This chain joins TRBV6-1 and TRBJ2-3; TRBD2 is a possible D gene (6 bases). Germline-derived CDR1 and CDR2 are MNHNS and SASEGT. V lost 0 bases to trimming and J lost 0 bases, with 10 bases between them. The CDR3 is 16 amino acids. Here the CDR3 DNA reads TGTGCCAGCAGTGAAGCGTCCGGGAGTAGCACAGATACGCAGTATTTT. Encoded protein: CASSEASGSSTDTQYF.

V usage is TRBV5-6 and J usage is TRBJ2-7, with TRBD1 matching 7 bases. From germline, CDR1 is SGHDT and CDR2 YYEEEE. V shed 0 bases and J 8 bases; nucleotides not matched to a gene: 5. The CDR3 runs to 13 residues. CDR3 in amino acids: CASSLGQGAQQYF. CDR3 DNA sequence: TGTGCCAGCAGCTTGGGACAGGGAGCACAGCAGTACTTC.

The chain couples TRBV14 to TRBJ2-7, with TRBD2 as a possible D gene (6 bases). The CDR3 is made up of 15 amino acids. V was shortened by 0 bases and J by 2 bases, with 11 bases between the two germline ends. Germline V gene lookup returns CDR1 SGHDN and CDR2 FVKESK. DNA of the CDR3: TGTGCCAGCAGCCAAGAGGGGGTAGCGGCCTACGAGCAGTACTTC. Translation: CASSQEGVAAYEQYF.

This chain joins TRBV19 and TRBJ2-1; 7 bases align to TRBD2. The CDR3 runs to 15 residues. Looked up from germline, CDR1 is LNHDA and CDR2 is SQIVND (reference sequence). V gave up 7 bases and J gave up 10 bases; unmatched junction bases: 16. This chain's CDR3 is CASTPGLGGGMEQFF. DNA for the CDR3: TGTGCCAGTACCCCGGGACTTGGCGGGGGAATGGAGCAGTTCTTC.

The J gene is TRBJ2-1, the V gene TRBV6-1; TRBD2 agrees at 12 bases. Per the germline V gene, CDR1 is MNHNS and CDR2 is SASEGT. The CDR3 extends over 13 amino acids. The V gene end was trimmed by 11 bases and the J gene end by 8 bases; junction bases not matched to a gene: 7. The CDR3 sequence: CAYQTSGSHEQFF. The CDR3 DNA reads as TGTGCCTATCAGACTAGCGGGAGCCATGAGCAGTTCTTC.

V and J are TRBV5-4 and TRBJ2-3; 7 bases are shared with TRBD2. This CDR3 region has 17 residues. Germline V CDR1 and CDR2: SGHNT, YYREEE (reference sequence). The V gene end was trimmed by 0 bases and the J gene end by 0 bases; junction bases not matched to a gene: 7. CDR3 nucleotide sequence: TGTGCCAGCAGCTTGGCCGGTGGCGGGAGAAGCACAGATACGCAGTATTTT. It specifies CASSLAGGGRSTDTQYF. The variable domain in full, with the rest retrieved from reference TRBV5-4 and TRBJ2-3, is ETGVTQSPTHLIKTRGQQVTLRCSSQSGHNTVSWYQQALGQGPQFIFQYYREEENGRGNFPPRFSGLQFPNYSSELNVNALELDDSALYLCASSLAGGGRSTDTQYFGPGTRLTVL.

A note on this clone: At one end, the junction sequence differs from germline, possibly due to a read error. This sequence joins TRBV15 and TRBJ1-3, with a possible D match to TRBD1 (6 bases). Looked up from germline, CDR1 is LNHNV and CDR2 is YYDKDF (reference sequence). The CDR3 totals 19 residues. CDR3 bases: TGTGCCCCCAGCAGAGATAATTCCGAGACAGGCAAAAGAGGAAACACCATATATTTT. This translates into CAPSRDNSETGKRGNTIYF.